A single sample gave rise to the 30 T cell receptor beta chains below, sequenced in a study of PD-1 blockade in classical Hodgkin lymphoma. All the patients suffered relapse after autologous stem cell transplantation, and brentuximab vedotin exposure differed. Libraries were prepared by immunoSEQ multiplex PCR; TCRdb keeps only in-frame clonotypes and omits some of them. Of some 96,000 clones detected, 80% to 90% appear once; the ten largest clones hold approximately 15%. Sample: peripheral blood mononuclear cells (PBMCs), taken before the second cycle of nivolumab. The receptors stem from a human donor with classical Hodgkin lymphoma.

The chain couples TRBV5-1 to TRBJ2-7; D is possibly TRBD1 or TRBD2 (5 bases each). The length of the CDR3 is 15 residues. Per the germline V gene, CDR1 is SGHRS and CDR2 is YFSETQ. The V end lost 4 bases, the J end lost 6 bases, and 20 bases lay between the germline ends. CDR3: CASSPGTLDRGEQYF. The CDR3 nucleotides are TGCGCCAGCAGCCCAGGGACCCTCGACCGGGGCGAGCAGTACTTC.

In its sample, this clone was seen once. The V and J genes are TRBV5-1 and TRBJ2-7; TRBD1 is a possible D gene (6 bases). The germline V and J ends were trimmed by 4 bases and 2 bases, with 16 bases remaining between them. CDR1 is SGHRS, CDR2 YFSETQ, per germline. The CDR3 runs 15 residues. CDR3 residues: CASSRSQGTTYEQYF. The CDR3 coding sequence is TGCGCCAGCAGCCGATCACAGGGAACAACCTACGAGCAGTACTTC.

V is TRBV25-1 and J is TRBJ1-2; tentative D call: TRBD1 (6 bases). The germline CDR1 and CDR2 sequences are MGHDK and SYGVNS. The CDR3 loop spans 14 amino acids. V lost 6 bases and J 6 bases, leaving 17 bases between the germline ends. The CDR3 region is CASSPTGGRDGYTF. CDR3 coding DNA: TGTGCCAGCAGCCCGACGGGGGGGCGGGATGGCTACACCTTC.

This sequence joins TRBV2 and TRBJ1-2; 10 bases line up with TRBD1. CDR1 is SNHLY, CDR2 FYNNEI, per germline. V lost 7 bases and J lost 4; bases outside the gene matches: 9. CDR3 size: 15 residues. As DNA, the CDR3 is TGTGCCAGCATGAATGGGGGACAGGGGACCTATGGCTACACCTTC. It is translated as CASMNGGQGTYGYTF. The complete variable domain, with remaining parts taken from reference TRBV2 and TRBJ1-2, reads EPEVTQTPSHQVTQMGQEVILRCVPISNHLYFYWYRQILGQKVEFLVSFYNNEISEKSEIFDDQFSVERPDGSNFTLKIRSTKLEDSAMYFCASMNGGQGTYGYTFGSGTRLTVV.

This CDR3 reads CASSPPTLNTEAFF. For the CDR3, the DNA is TGTGCCAGCAGTCCGCCGACACTGAACACTGAAGCTTTCTTT. V is TRBV6-1 and J is TRBJ1-1; unclear D gene. This CDR3 has 14 residues. The V gene's germline CDR1 is MNHNS and CDR2 SASEGT. The V end lost 5 bases, the J end lost 0 bases, and 10 bases lay between the germline ends.

The V call is TRBV27, the J call TRBJ2-7, with 8 bases lining up with TRBD1. The germline V gene has CDR1 MNHEY and CDR2 SMNVEV (reference sequence). The CDR3 covers 14 residues. The V segment lost 5 bases and the J segment 3 bases; nucleotides outside the gene matches: 6. CDR3 residues: CASSRAGGIYEQYF. For the CDR3, the DNA is TGTGCCAGCAGTCGGGCAGGGGGCATCTACGAGCAGTACTTC.

For this clone: This same CDR3 is encoded by further DNA sequences in the sample. The chain carries TRBV7-2 and TRBJ1-1; D is unresolved. Germline loops: CDR1 SGHTA, CDR2 FQGNSA. CDR3 length: 13 amino acids. With 0 bases removed from V and 5 bases from J, the gap between germline ends came to 7 bases. The CDR3 spells CASSLAWGTEAFF. The CDR3 region has the DNA TGTGCCAGCAGCTTAGCGTGGGGTACTGAAGCTTTCTTT.

The chain is built from TRBV11-1 and TRBJ2-1; D is undetermined. Germline loops: CDR1 SGHAT, CDR2 FQDESV (reference sequence). CDR3 length: 15 residues. Between the trimmed V and J ends, which lost 4 bases and 0 bases, there was a span of 10 bases. The CDR3 loop is CASSSRLNSYNEQFF. As DNA, the CDR3 is TGTGCCAGCAGCTCCAGACTCAACTCCTACAATGAGCAGTTCTTC.

The chain links TRBV28 to TRBJ1-2; TRBD1 matches 7 bases. This CDR3 region has 15 residues. The trim removed 3 bases at V and 4 bases at J, leaving 8 bases unmatched. Germline V gene data show CDR1 as MDHEN and CDR2 as SYDVKM. The CDR3 DNA follows: TGTGCCAGCAGTTTTAAAATAGGGGGCATCTATGGCTACACCTTC. This codes for CASSFKIGGIYGYTF.

This rearrangement joins TRBV23-1 to TRBJ2-7; D not certain. TRBV23-1 is filed as an ORF, its function uncertain. With 2 bases removed from V and 3 bases from J, the gap between germline ends came to 5 bases. This CDR3 has 12 amino acids. Here the CDR3 DNA reads TGCGCCAGCAGTCAAGGCGGCTACGAGCAGTACTTC. Its protein product is CASSQGGYEQYF.

There are a few counts of this clone. The chain employs TRBV21-1 and TRBJ2-7; no DNA check was done on the table's D call, TRBD2. TRBV21-1 is designated a pseudogene. The CDR3 spans 14 residues. The CDR3 nucleotides read TGTGCCAGCAGCACCAAGGAGGACTGCTACGAGCAGTACTTC. The encoded protein is CASSTKEDCYEQYF.

The rearrangement joins TRBV2 to TRBJ2-3, with a tentative D call TRBD2 (7 bases). From germline, CDR1 is SNHLY and CDR2 FYNNEI. V was trimmed by 5 bases and J by 0 bases, leaving 9 bases between them. The CDR3 has 14 amino acids. DNA of the CDR3: TGTGCCAGCAGTAGGGGGGGGAGCACAGATACGCAGTATTTT. It specifies CASSRGGSTDTQYF. Variable domain in full (rest from reference TRBV2 and TRBJ2-3): EPEVTQTPSHQVTQMGQEVILRCVPISNHLYFYWYRQILGQKVEFLVSFYNNEISEKSEIFDDQFSVERPDGSNFTLKIRSTKLEDSAMYFCASSRGGSTDTQYFGPGTRLTVL.

The CDR3 DNA is TGTGCCAGCAGCGTAGCGGGGGTGAACACCGGGGAGCTGTTTTTT. This gives the protein CASSVAGVNTGELFF. The genes are TRBV9 and TRBJ2-2; D is possibly TRBD2 (6 bases). Per germline, CDR1 SGDLS and CDR2 YYNGEE. Trimming took 0 bases from V and 1 from J, leaving 7 bases between them. The CDR3 is 15 residues long. Variable domain in full (rest from reference TRBV9 and TRBJ2-2): DSGVTQTPKHLITATGQRVTLRCSPRSGDLSVYWYQQSLDQGLQFLIQYYNGEERAKGNILERFSAQQFPDLHSELNLSSLELGDSALYFCASSVAGVNTGELFFGEGSRLTVL.

The chain joins TRBV23-1 to TRBJ2-7, with TRBD2 matching over 10 bases. TRBV23-1 is treated as an ORF (open reading frame) with a function not yet certain. J lost 2 bases, V lost 9 bases, and 1 base had no gene match. There are 12 residues in the CDR3. The CDR3 sequence: CARLAGAYEQYF. The CDR3 DNA is TGCGCCAGGCTAGCGGGGGCCTACGAGCAGTACTTC.

The genes are TRBV6-1 and TRBJ2-5; no clear D. V was pared by 4 bases and J by 5 bases, with 17 bases between. Germline CDR1 and CDR2: MNHNS and SASEGT. The CDR3 has 15 residues. DNA of the CDR3: TGTGCCAGCAGTGGAAAACCGGGTCCCAGGGAGACCCAGTACTTC. Its protein product is CASSGKPGPRETQYF.

This clone appeared once. V and J are TRBV29-1 and TRBJ2-1; 7 bases are shared with TRBD2. Germline V lookup: CDR1 SQVTM, CDR2 ANQGSEA. The CDR3 length is 13 residues. The V segment lost 7 bases and the J segment 2 bases; nucleotides outside the gene matches: 5. The CDR3 bases are TGCAGCGGAGCACGGGAGGCCTACAATGAGCAGTTCTTC. This codes for CSGAREAYNEQFF.

The rearrangement joins TRBV28 to TRBJ2-3; TRBD1 matches at 10 bases. The CDR3 has 14 amino acids. CDR1 MDHEN and CDR2 SYDVKM come from the germline V gene. V lost 4 bases and J lost 6; bases outside the gene matches: 4. The CDR3 DNA is TGTGCCAGCAGTTCGGACAGGGGGTGGGATACGCAGTATTTT. Encoded protein: CASSSDRGWDTQYF.

The DNA for the CDR3 is TGCAGCGTAAAAGTTTTGGACACTATAAGCTCCTACGAGCAGTACTTC. Amino acid sequence: CSVKVLDTISSYEQYF. The rearrangement links TRBV29-1 to TRBJ2-7; D may be TRBD1 (5 bases). Germline values: CDR1 SQVTM, CDR2 ANQGSEA. The germline V and J ends were trimmed by 6 bases and 0 bases, with 21 bases remaining between them. The CDR3 extends over 16 amino acids.

This chain links TRBV7-9 with TRBJ2-7; D is unresolved. Trimming left V 1 base short and J 5 bases short, with 9 bases between. CDR1 and CDR2 (germline): SEHNR, FQNEAQ (reference sequence). This CDR3 has 13 amino acids. DNA for the CDR3: TGTGCCAGCAGCTTAGTGTCTACTGACGAGCAGTACTTC. Protein product: CASSLVSTDEQYF.

This clone was observed a few times. This sequence joins TRBV4-3 and TRBJ2-2; tentative D call: TRBD2 (7 bases). This CDR3 comprises 18 residues. Looked up from germline, CDR1 is LGHNA and CDR2 is YSLEER. V was trimmed by 0 bases and J by 4 bases, leaving 18 bases between them. CDR3 DNA sequence: TGCGCCAGCAGCCAAGATGGACTAGACGGGGGCGGCACCGGGGAGCTGTTTTTT. Protein product: CASSQDGLDGGGTGELFF.

This clone has only a few counts. The chain links TRBV2 to TRBJ1-5, with TRBD1 as a possible D gene (6 bases). With 6 bases removed from V and 6 bases from J, the gap between germline ends came to 18 bases. The CDR3 is 15 residues long. The germline V gene has CDR1 SNHLY and CDR2 FYNNEI. The CDR3 here is CASREQGITSQPQHF. The CDR3 DNA reads TGTGCCAGCAGGGAACAGGGTATAACGAGTCAGCCCCAGCATTTT.

This clone was observed a few times. V is TRBV5-1 and J is TRBJ1-2; 7 nucleotides align to TRBD1. The CDR3 length is 13 residues. Germline lookup yields CDR1 SGHRS and CDR2 YFSETQ. The V and J ends lost 4 bases and 8 bases, in that order; junction bases with no gene match: 8. CDR3 protein: CASSTGQDWGYTF. CDR3 in DNA: TGCGCCAGCAGCACCGGACAGGATTGGGGCTACACCTTC.

The genes are TRBV5-5 and TRBJ2-2; 10 bases are shared with TRBD2. Germline V gene lookup returns CDR1 SGHKS and CDR2 YYEKEE (reference sequence). The CDR3 covers 16 residues. V lost 3 bases, J lost 8 bases, and 10 bases stayed unmatched. The CDR3 bases are TGTGCCAGCAGCTACCTAGCGGGAGCAGTGACGGGGGAGCTGTTTTTT. This gives the protein CASSYLAGAVTGELFF.

The V gene is TRBV10-2, the J gene TRBJ2-7; TRBD1 agrees at 7 bases. J gave up 4 bases and V 7 bases, and 10 bases lay outside the gene matches. Germline CDR1 and CDR2: WSHSY and SAAADI. The CDR3 covers 14 residues. The CDR3: CASNDRAFKYEQYF. The CDR3 bases are TGCGCCAGCAACGACAGGGCCTTTAAATACGAGCAGTACTTC.

This sequence joins TRBV5-1 and TRBJ2-3, with 8 nucleotides matching TRBD2. This CDR3 comprises 15 residues. With V trimmed by 7 bases and J by 5 bases, 12 bases remained unmatched. Looked up from germline, CDR1 is SGHRS and CDR2 is YFSETQ. The CDR3 is CASRSQTGGLDTQYF. DNA for the CDR3: TGCGCCAGCCGATCCCAAACGGGAGGGCTAGATACGCAGTATTTT. Drawing the rest from reference TRBV5-1 and TRBJ2-3, the complete variable domain is KAGVTQTPRYLIKTRGQQVTLSCSPISGHRSVSWYQQTPGQGLQFLFEYFSETQRNKGNFPGRFSGRQFSNSRSEMNVSTLELGDSALYLCASRSQTGGLDTQYFGPGTRLTVL.

This clone was recorded once. The rearrangement joins TRBV7-9 to TRBJ1-1; no firm D call. Germline V gene sequence: CDR1 SEHNR, CDR2 FQNEAQ (reference sequence). The CDR3 is 13 residues long. V was cut by 3 bases and J by 0 bases, with 5 bases left in between. The CDR3 here is CASSFGLNTEAFF. CDR3 bases: TGTGCCAGCAGCTTCGGTCTGAACACTGAAGCTTTCTTT.

This clone has more than one count but fewer than ten. V is TRBV6-1 and J is TRBJ1-3, with TRBD1 matching 9 bases. The CDR3 runs to 13 residues. Per germline, CDR1 MNHNS and CDR2 SASEGT. Unmatched junction bases numbered 2, after V lost 4 bases and J lost 7 bases. The CDR3 coding sequence is TGTGCCAGCAGTGCAGGACAGGGGAACACCATATATTTT. Translation: CASSAGQGNTIYF.

This chain connects TRBV5-1 to TRBJ2-3, with 9 bases lining up with TRBD2. This CDR3 is built from 18 residues. Germline V gene sequence: CDR1 SGHRS, CDR2 YFSETQ. Trimming removed 4 bases from V and 0 bases from J; junction bases left unmatched: 12. As DNA, the CDR3 is TGCGCCAGCAGCCTATGGGCTCGGACTAGCGCTAGCACAGATACGCAGTATTTT. Translated, it gives CASSLWARTSASTDTQYF.

This sequence joins TRBV2 and TRBJ2-1; D gene uncertain. V dropped 6 bases and J dropped 4 bases, with 10 bases sitting between them. Germline values: CDR1 SNHLY, CDR2 FYNNEI. The CDR3 is made up of 13 amino acids. The CDR3 region has the DNA TGTGCCAGCAGCCAAGACGGGTACAATGAGCAGTTCTTC. Translation: CASSQDGYNEQFF.

CDR3 residues: CASSLLAGYEQYF. CDR3 nucleotide sequence: TGTGCCAGCAGCTTATTGGCAGGTTACGAGCAGTACTTC. V and J are TRBV11-2 and TRBJ2-7, with D unclear. From germline, CDR1 is SGHAT and CDR2 FQNNGV. The CDR3 has 13 amino acids. V lost 2 bases to trimming and J lost 4 bases, with 9 bases between them.